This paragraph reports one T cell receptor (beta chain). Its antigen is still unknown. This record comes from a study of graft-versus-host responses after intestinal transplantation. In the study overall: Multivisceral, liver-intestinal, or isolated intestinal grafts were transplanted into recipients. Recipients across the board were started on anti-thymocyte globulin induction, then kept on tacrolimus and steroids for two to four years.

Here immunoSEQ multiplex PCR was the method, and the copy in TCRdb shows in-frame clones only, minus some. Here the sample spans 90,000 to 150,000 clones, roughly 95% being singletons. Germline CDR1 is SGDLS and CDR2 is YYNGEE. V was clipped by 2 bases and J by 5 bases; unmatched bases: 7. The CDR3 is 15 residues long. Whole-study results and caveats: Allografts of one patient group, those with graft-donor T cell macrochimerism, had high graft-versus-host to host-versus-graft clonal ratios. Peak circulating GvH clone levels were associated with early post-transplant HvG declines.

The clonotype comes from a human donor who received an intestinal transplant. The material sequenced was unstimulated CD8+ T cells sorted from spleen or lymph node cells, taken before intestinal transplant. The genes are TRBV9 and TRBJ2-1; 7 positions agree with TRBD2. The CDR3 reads CASSVSGRSNNEQFF. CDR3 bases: TGTGCCAGCAGCGTCTCCGGGAGGTCCAACAATGAGCAGTTCTTC. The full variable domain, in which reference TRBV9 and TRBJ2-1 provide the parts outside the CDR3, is DSGVTQTPKHLITATGQRVTLRCSPRSGDLSVYWYQQSLDQGLQFLIQYYNGEERAKGNILERFSAQQFPDLHSELNLSSLELGDSALYFCASSVSGRSNNEQFFGPGTRLTVL.